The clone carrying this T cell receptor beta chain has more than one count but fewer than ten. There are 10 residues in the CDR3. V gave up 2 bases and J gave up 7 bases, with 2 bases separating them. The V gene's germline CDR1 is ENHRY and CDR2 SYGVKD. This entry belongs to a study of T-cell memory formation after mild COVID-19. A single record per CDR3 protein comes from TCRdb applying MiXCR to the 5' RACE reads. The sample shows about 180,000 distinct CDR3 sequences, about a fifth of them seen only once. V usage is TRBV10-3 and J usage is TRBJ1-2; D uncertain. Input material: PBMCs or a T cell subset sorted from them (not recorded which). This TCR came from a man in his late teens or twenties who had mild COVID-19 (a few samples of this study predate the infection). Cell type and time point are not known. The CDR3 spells CAISEGGYTF. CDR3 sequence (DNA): TGTGCCATCAGTGAGGGTGGCTACACCTTC.